Below are 24 T cell receptor beta chains sequenced from a single sample in a study of control samples from healthy donors and cancer patients. TCRdb's copy holds only in-frame clones and misses some; the assay was immunoSEQ multiplex PCR. The sample consists of about 13,000 clones, 77% of them appearing once. The specimen sequenced was formalin-fixed, paraffin-embedded tissue. These receptors all stem from a male donor with melanoma.

The chain combines TRBV6-5 with TRBJ1-5; D remains unclear. This CDR3 has 13 amino acids. Trimming took 5 bases from V and 0 from J, leaving 5 bases between them. Per the germline V gene, CDR1 is MNHEY and CDR2 is SVGAGI. CDR3 in DNA: TGTGCCAGCAGTCCGTATAGCAATCAGCCCCAGCATTTT. Amino acids: CASSPYSNQPQHF.

The chain links TRBV15 to TRBJ2-3; D possibly corresponds to TRBD2 (6 bases). The CDR3 runs 11 residues. Germline values: CDR1 LNHNV, CDR2 YYDKDF (reference sequence). V lost 5 bases and J 8 bases, leaving 8 bases between the germline ends. CDR3 region: CATSERATQYF. DNA of the CDR3: TGTGCCACCAGCGAGCGGGCTACGCAGTATTTT.

The rearrangement uses TRBV4-1 and TRBJ1-4, with D possibly matching TRBD1 (5 bases). Germline lookup yields CDR1 MGHRA and CDR2 YSYEKL. V lost 0 bases, J lost 10 bases, and 9 bases lay in between. This CDR3 has 13 residues. CDR3 protein: CASSQDPTGKLFF. CDR3 sequence (DNA): TGCGCCAGCAGCCAAGACCCAACAGGAAAACTGTTTTTT.

This clone was picked up one time. The CDR3 region has the DNA TGTGCCAGCCCAACCGGGGAGTCTGAAGCTTTCTTT. Amino acid sequence: CASPTGESEAFF. The gene calls are TRBV28 and TRBJ1-1; D uncertain. The V end was cut by 8 bases, the J end by 6 bases, with 13 bases between. Germline loops: CDR1 MDHEN, CDR2 SYDVKM. The CDR3 covers 12 residues.

V usage is TRBV28 and J usage is TRBJ2-5, with no clear D. The CDR3 runs to 13 residues. V was cut by 3 bases and J by 4 bases, with 9 bases left in between. Germline CDR1 is MDHEN and CDR2 is SYDVKM. In nucleotides, the CDR3 is TGTGCCAGCAGTTTGGATGGTCGAGAGACCCAGTACTTC. Translated, it gives CASSLDGRETQYF.

On this clone: Mismatch with germline at one junction end may stem from a read error. The J gene is TRBJ2-1, the V gene TRBV7-2; 9 bases align to TRBD1. CDR1 is SGHTA, CDR2 FQGNSA, per germline. The CDR3 covers 12 residues. The DNA for the CDR3 is TGTGCCAGCAGCCCCTTTGACGGGACAGGGCTCTTC. This encodes CASSPFDGTGLF.

The chain combines TRBV4-2 with TRBJ2-1; no clear D. V was trimmed by 0 bases and J by 7 bases, leaving 13 bases between them. This CDR3 has 15 residues. CDR1 is LGHNA, CDR2 YNFKEQ, per germline. Here the CDR3 DNA reads TGTGCCAGCAGCCAAGAGAGGCTACTAACTAATGAGCAGTTCTTC. Protein sequence: CASSQERLLTNEQFF.

V is TRBV6-2 or TRBV6-3 and J is TRBJ2-5; 11 positions agree with TRBD2. The CDR3 totals 14 residues. CDR1 is MNHEY, CDR2 SVGEGT, per germline. V lost 6 bases, J lost 12 bases, and 12 bases stayed unmatched. The CDR3 loop is CASSMGTSGNSKYF. The CDR3 nucleotides are TGTGCCAGCAGCATGGGGACTAGCGGCAACTCCAAGTACTTC.

Here the CDR3 reads CASSRSGRSAYEQYF. In nucleotides, the CDR3 is TGTGCCAGCTCGCGATCGGGACGGAGCGCCTACGAGCAGTACTTC. V and J are TRBV6-6 and TRBJ2-7; the D call may be TRBD1 or TRBD2 (5 bases each). V lost 8 bases to trimming and J lost 2 bases, with 19 bases between them. CDR1 is MNHNY, CDR2 SVGAGI, per germline (reference sequence). This CDR3 region has 15 residues.

In this sample, this clone turned up a few times. The chain combines TRBV19 with TRBJ2-7; D call uncertain. Trimming removed 0 bases from V and 0 bases from J, with 12 bases in between. CDR3 size: 16 residues. In germline, CDR1 is LNHDA, CDR2 SQIVND (reference sequence). CDR3 DNA sequence: TGTGCCAGTAGTATAGATAACGGCCAGAGCTCCTACGAGCAGTACTTC. It specifies CASSIDNGQSSYEQYF.

The chain carries TRBV7-2 and TRBJ2-1; no clear D gene. The CDR3 sequence is 17 residues long. Germline values: CDR1 SGHTA, CDR2 FQGNSA. Trimming stripped 0 bases from V and 0 bases from J, with 12 bases between. CDR3 region: CASSLASTMSSYNEQFF. CDR3 DNA sequence: TGTGCCAGCAGCTTAGCGAGCACAATGAGCTCCTACAATGAGCAGTTCTTC.

CDR3 in amino acids: CASSSRVWGTEAFF. The CDR3 nucleotides are TGTGCCAGCAGCTCAAGGGTTTGGGGCACTGAAGCTTTCTTT. The chain combines TRBV11-2 with TRBJ1-1; D ambiguous. The CDR3 totals 14 residues. V lost 4 bases and J 4 bases, leaving 13 bases between the germline ends. From germline, CDR1 is SGHAT and CDR2 FQNNGV.

This clone was observed a handful of times. The gene calls are TRBV7-8 and TRBJ1-2, with D possibly matching TRBD1 (6 bases). Trimming shortened V by 5 bases and J by 6 bases, and 13 bases separated the two germline ends. The CDR3 is 13 amino acids. The germline gives CDR1 SGHVS, CDR2 FQNEAQ. Here the CDR3 reads CASSPFNRDGYTF. For the CDR3, the DNA is TGTGCCAGCAGCCCTTTCAACAGGGATGGCTACACCTTC.

The chain uses TRBV30 and TRBJ2-5; D perhaps matches TRBD2 (6 bases). The CDR3 covers 14 residues. Trimming left V 1 base short and J 4 bases short, with 13 bases between. CDR1 is GTSNPN and CDR2 is SVGIG in the germline V gene (reference sequence). The CDR3, as DNA: TGTGCCTGGAGTGGCCGTGGTAGCGGAGAGACCCAGTACTTC. The encoded protein is CAWSGRGSGETQYF. Supplemented by reference TRBV30 and TRBJ2-5, the full variable domain reads SQTIHQWPATLVQPVGSPLSLECTVEGTSNPNLYWYRQAAGRGLQLLFYSVGIGQISSEVPQNLSASRPQDRQFILSSKKLLLSDSGFYLCAWSGRGSGETQYFGPGTRLLVL.

The chain couples TRBV1 to TRBJ2-5. TRBV1 has pseudogene status. The CDR3 has 16 residues. CDR3 amino acids: CTSSLWGLTGERTQYF. For the CDR3, the DNA is TGCACCAGCAGCCTATGGGGATTGACTGGGGAACGGACCCAGTACTTC.

As DNA, the CDR3 is TGTGCCAGTAGTATCACTTCTAGGGGTACTGGGGCCAACGTCCTGACTTTC. Protein sequence: CASSITSRGTGANVLTF. The chain couples TRBV19 to TRBJ2-6; D may be TRBD1 (5 bases). Trimming removed 3 bases at V and 2 bases at J, with 14 bases between. This CDR3 region has 17 residues. Germline lookup yields CDR1 LNHDA and CDR2 SQIVND (reference sequence).

This chain connects TRBV4-3 to TRBJ2-1; the D is unclear. The CDR3 length is 17 residues. V dropped 0 bases and J dropped 3 bases, with 15 bases sitting between them. CDR1 is LGHNA, CDR2 YSLEER, per germline. The CDR3 bases are TGCGCCAGCAGCCAAGATGTCGACGCACGGATCTACAATGAGCAGTTCTTC. It specifies CASSQDVDARIYNEQFF.

The chain combines TRBV6-2 or TRBV6-3 with TRBJ1-6; perhaps TRBD1 as D (5 bases). Between the trimmed V and J ends, which lost 3 bases and 9 bases, there was a span of 12 bases. This CDR3 contains 14 residues. Germline CDR1 reads MNHEY; CDR2 reads SVGEGT. Here the CDR3 DNA reads TGTGCCAGCAGTTATTCGATCGGGGGTTCACCCCTCCACTTT. This codes for CASSYSIGGSPLHF.

In nucleotides, the CDR3 is TGTGCCAGCAGCTCCGCCCGGGGCAATGAGCAGTTCTTC. Protein: CASSSARGNEQFF. The rearrangement uses TRBV7-9 and TRBJ2-1, with D maybe TRBD2 (5 bases). The germline V gene has CDR1 SEHNR and CDR2 FQNEAQ (reference sequence). V shed 4 bases and J shed 6 bases, with 10 bases lying between them. CDR3 size: 13 residues.

The chain couples TRBV19 to TRBJ2-5, with 7 bases fitting TRBD1. The junction had 10 bases not matched to a gene; V was cut back by 1 base and J by 5 bases. This CDR3 is 16 amino acids long. Germline CDR1 is LNHDA and CDR2 is SQIVND (reference sequence). CDR3 DNA: TGTGCCAGTAGTATAGCTGTAGGGGGCGGACGGGAGACCCAGTACTTC. This translates into CASSIAVGGGRETQYF.

The rearrangement links TRBV11-2 to TRBJ1-5, with TRBD1 matching over 8 bases. The germline V gene encodes CDR1 SGHAT and CDR2 FQNNGV. Trimming at V came to 0 bases and at J to 1 base, leaving 8 bases not matched to a gene. This CDR3 contains 18 residues. The CDR3 region is CASSLDGGTGASNQPQHF. The CDR3 DNA is TGTGCCAGCAGCTTAGATGGCGGGACAGGAGCCAGCAATCAGCCCCAGCATTTT.

The rearrangement uses TRBV25-1 and TRBJ1-2; 12 nucleotides agree with TRBD1. This CDR3 is built from 15 residues. In germline, CDR1 is MGHDK, CDR2 SYGVNS. The V gene end was trimmed by 7 bases and the J gene end by 6 bases; junction bases not matched to a gene: 9. The CDR3 is CASNNRDRGHNGYTF. DNA of the CDR3: TGTGCCAGCAACAACCGGGACAGGGGGCATAATGGCTACACCTTC.

This chain uses TRBV19 with TRBJ2-3, with TRBD2 as a possible D gene (7 bases). The ends were cut back, 6 bases at V and 5 bases at J, with 24 bases in the middle. This CDR3 is 17 amino acids long. Germline CDR1 and CDR2: LNHDA and SQIVND (reference sequence). CDR3 sequence: CASRDEGGGAGRDTQYF. The CDR3 DNA sequence: TGTGCCAGTAGGGACGAAGGCGGGGGCGCAGGGAGAGATACGCAGTATTTT.

The chain combines TRBV19 with TRBJ2-1; a possible D gene is TRBD1 (6 bases). CDR1 is LNHDA and CDR2 is SQIVND in the germline V gene (reference sequence). V was cut by 4 bases and J by 3 bases, with 16 bases left in between. This CDR3 comprises 16 residues. The CDR3 sequence: CASSRKTGSLYNEQFF. In DNA, the CDR3 is TGTGCCAGTAGTAGAAAGACAGGATCGCTCTACAATGAGCAGTTCTTC.